Listed below are T cell receptor beta chains from one sample, sequenced in a study of shared clonotypes between healthy human individuals. Sequenced by immunoSEQ multiplex PCR; TCRdb stores in-frame clones only, minus some. The sample holds approximately 320,000 clones, more than 75% seen once. Sequencing was performed on memory CD8+ T cells sorted from blood. Receptors originate from a man aged 18 to 30 in good health. The CDR3 runs from the conserved cysteine through the conserved F or W.

V: TRBV4-3
J: TRBJ2-7
CDR3: CASSQEEFAYEQYF

V: TRBV5-1
J: TRBJ2-3
CDR3: CASSYEGTDTQYF

V: TRBV30
J: TRBJ2-7
CDR3: CAWGGPAYEQYF

V: TRBV27
J: TRBJ1-1
CDR3: CASKFRTTEAFF

V: TRBV5-1
J: TRBJ2-3
CDR3: CASSLDPSNTQYF

V: TRBV6-1
J: TRBJ2-1
CDR3: CASSEGVRTGERNEQFF

V: TRBV5-1
J: TRBJ1-3
CDR3: CASKGRASSGNTIYF

V: TRBV6-1
J: TRBJ1-4
CDR3: CASSGHRRGEKLFF

V: TRBV5-8
J: TRBJ2-4
CDR3: CASSFGWSGEQNIQYF

V: TRBV4-1
J: TRBJ2-1
CDR3: CASSQDPTGSEQFF

V: TRBV2
J: TRBJ2-5
CDR3: CATQDLSSGTQYF

V: TRBV2
J: TRBJ2-7
CDR3: CASSQEGFGSYEQYF

V: TRBV7-9
J: TRBJ2-7
CDR3: CASSLAGTGGSYEQYF

V: TRBV5-1
J: TRBJ1-1
CDR3: CASSLWPNTEAFF

V: TRBV30
J: TRBJ2-2
CDR3: CAWRARTGRTGELFF

V: TRBV27
J: TRBJ2-5
CDR3: CASSLQSTVQGTQYF